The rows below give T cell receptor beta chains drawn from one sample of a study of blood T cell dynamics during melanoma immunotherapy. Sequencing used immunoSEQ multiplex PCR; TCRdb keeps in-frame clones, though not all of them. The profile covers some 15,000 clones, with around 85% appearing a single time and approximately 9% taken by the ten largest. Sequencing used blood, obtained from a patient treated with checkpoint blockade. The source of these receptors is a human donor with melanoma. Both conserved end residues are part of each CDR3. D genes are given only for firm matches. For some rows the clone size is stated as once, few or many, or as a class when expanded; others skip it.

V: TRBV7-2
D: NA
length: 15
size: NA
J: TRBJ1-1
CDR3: CASSSLGREATEAFF
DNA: TGTGCCAGCAGCTCGTTAGGCAGGGAGGCGACTGAAGCTTTCTTT

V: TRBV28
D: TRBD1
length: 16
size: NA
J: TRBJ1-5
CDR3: CASSTPRAGGGQPQHF
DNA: TGTGCCAGCAGTACACCTAGGGCAGGGGGCGGTCAGCCCCAGCATTTT

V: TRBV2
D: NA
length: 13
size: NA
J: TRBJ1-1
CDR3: CASSVRGSTEAFF
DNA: TGTGCCAGCAGTGTCCGTGGGAGCACTGAAGCTTTCTTT

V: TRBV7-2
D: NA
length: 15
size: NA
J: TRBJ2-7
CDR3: CASSRRDGRQSEQYF
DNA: TGTGCCAGCAGCCGCCGGGACGGGCGACAGAGCGAGCAGTACTTC

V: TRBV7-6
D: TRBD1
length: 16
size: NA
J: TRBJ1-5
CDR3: CASSLLGRGLDQPQHF
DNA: TGTGCCAGCAGCTTATTGGGCAGGGGGCTGGATCAGCCCCAGCATTTT

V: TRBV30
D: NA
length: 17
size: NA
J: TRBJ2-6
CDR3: CAWSRGRARSGANVLTF
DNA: TGTGCCTGGAGTAGAGGCAGGGCCCGCTCTGGGGCCAACGTCCTGACTTTC

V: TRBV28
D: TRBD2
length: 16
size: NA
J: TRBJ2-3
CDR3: CASSPTSGSLTDTQYF
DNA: TGTGCCAGCAGTCCTACTAGCGGAAGCCTCACAGATACGCAGTATTTT

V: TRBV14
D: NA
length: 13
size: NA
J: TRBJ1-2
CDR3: CASTYYVDYGYTF
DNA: TGTGCCAGCACCTACTACGTTGACTATGGCTACACCTTC

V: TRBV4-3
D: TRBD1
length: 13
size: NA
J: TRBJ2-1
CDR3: CASSHGDRVEQFF
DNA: TGCGCCAGCAGCCATGGGGACAGGGTAGAGCAGTTCTTC

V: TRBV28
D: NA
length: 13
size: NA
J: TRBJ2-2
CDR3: CASSLGHTGELFF
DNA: TGTGCCAGCAGTTTGGGTCACACCGGGGAGCTGTTTTTT

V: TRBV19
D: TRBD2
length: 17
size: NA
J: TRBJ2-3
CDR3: CASSASHGRAGTDTQYF
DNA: TGTGCCAGTAGCGCTTCGCACGGGAGGGCGGGCACAGATACGCAGTATTTT

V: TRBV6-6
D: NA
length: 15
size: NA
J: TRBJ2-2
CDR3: CASSYLVDLTGELFF
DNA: TGTGCCAGCAGTTATCTGGTCGACCTCACCGGGGAGCTGTTTTTT

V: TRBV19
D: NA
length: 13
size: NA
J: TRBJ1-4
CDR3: CASSIALGEKLFF
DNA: TGTGCCAGTAGTATTGCACTGGGTGAAAAACTGTTTTTT

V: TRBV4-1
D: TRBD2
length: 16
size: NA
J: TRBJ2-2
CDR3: CASSQFAGGPIGELFF
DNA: TGCGCCAGCAGCCAATTCGCGGGGGGGCCGATCGGGGAGCTGTTTTTT

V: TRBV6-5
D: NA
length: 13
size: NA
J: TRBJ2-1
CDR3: CASKRESYNEQFF
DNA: TGTGCCAGTAAGAGGGAATCCTACAATGAGCAGTTCTTC

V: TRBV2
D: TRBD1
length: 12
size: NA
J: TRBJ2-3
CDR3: CASSEVTGVLYF
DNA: TGTGCCAGCAGTGAAGTGACAGGGGTTCTGTATTTT

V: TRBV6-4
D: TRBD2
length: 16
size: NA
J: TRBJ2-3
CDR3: CASSALTSGGTDTQYF
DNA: TGTGCCAGCAGTGCCTTAACTAGCGGGGGCACAGATACGCAGTATTTT

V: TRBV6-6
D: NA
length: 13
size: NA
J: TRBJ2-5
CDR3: CASSGEIGETQYF
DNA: TGTGCCAGCAGTGGGGAGATAGGCGAGACCCAGTACTTC

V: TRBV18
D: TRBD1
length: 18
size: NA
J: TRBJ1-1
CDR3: CASSPRVQGGSENTEAFF
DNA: TGTGCCAGCTCACCACGGGTACAGGGGGGGAGTGAGAACACTGAAGCTTTCTTT

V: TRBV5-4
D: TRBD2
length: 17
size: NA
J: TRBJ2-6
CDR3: CASSGTSGRPGANVLTF
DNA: TGTGCCAGCAGCGGGACTAGCGGGAGACCCGGGGCCAACGTCCTGACTTTC

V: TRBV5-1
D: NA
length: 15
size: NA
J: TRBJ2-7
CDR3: CASSLERGPGYEQYF
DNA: TGCGCCAGCAGCTTGGAAAGGGGCCCAGGATACGAGCAGTACTTC

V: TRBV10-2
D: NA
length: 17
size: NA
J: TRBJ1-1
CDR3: CASSLIRGTSMNTEAFF
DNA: TGCGCCAGCAGTCTAATCCGGGGGACATCAATGAACACTGAAGCTTTCTTT

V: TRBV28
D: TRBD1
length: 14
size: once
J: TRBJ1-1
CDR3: CASRKKTGATEAFF
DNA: TGTGCCAGCAGAAAAAAGACAGGGGCCACTGAAGCTTTCTTT

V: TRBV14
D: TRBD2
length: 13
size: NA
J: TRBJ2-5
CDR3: CASSLWEGETQYF
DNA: TGTGCCAGCAGCCTCTGGGAGGGGGAGACCCAGTACTTC

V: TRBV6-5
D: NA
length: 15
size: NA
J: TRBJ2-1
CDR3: CASSYEAPLYNEQFF
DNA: TGTGCCAGCAGTTACGAGGCTCCCCTATACAATGAGCAGTTCTTC

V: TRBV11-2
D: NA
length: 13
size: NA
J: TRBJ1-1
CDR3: CASSLAVANEAFF
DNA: TGTGCCAGCAGCTTAGCCGTGGCAAATGAAGCTTTCTTT

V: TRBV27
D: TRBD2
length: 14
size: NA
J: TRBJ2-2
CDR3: CASMRPGGAGELFF
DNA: TGTGCCAGCATGAGACCGGGGGGAGCCGGGGAGCTGTTTTTT

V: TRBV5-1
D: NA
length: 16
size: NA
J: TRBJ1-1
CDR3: CASSFLPPTSRFEAFF
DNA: TGCGCCAGCAGCTTCCTCCCACCCACCAGCCGGTTTGAAGCTTTCTTT